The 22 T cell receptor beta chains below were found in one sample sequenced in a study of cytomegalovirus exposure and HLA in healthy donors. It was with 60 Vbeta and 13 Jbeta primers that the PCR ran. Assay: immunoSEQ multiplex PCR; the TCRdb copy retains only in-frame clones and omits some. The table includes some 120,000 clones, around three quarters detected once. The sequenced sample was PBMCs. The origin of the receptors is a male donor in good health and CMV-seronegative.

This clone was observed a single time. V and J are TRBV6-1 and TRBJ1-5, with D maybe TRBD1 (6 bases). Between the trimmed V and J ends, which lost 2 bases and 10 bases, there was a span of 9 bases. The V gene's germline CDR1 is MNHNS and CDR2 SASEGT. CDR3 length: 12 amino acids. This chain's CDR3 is CASSEQGSPQHF. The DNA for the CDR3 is TGTGCCAGCAGTGAACAGGGGTCTCCCCAGCATTTT.

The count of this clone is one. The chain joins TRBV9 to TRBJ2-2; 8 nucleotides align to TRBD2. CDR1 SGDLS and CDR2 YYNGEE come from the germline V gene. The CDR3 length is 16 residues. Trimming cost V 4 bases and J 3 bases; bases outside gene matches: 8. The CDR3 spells CASSPGRGDDTGELFF. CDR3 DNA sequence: TGTGCCAGCAGCCCCGGGAGGGGGGATGACACCGGGGAGCTGTTTTTT. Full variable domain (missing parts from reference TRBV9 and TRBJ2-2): DSGVTQTPKHLITATGQRVTLRCSPRSGDLSVYWYQQSLDQGLQFLIQYYNGEERAKGNILERFSAQQFPDLHSELNLSSLELGDSALYFCASSPGRGDDTGELFFGEGSRLTVL.

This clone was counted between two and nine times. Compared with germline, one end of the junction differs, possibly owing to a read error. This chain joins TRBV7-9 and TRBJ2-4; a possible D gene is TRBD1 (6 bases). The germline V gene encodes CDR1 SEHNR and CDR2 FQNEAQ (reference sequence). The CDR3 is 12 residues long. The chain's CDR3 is CSSSFTGKQIHF. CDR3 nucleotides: TGTTCCAGCAGCTTTACAGGGAAACAGATCCATTTC.

The chain's CDR3 is CASSILTGGPSGANVLTF. CDR3 bases: TGTGCCAGTAGTATACTGACAGGGGGCCCCTCTGGGGCCAACGTCCTGACTTTC. V and J are TRBV19 and TRBJ2-6; 10 bases fit TRBD1. J was trimmed by 0 bases and V by 2 bases; bases with no gene match: 4. The CDR3 has 18 residues. Looked up from germline, CDR1 is LNHDA and CDR2 is SQIVND (reference sequence).

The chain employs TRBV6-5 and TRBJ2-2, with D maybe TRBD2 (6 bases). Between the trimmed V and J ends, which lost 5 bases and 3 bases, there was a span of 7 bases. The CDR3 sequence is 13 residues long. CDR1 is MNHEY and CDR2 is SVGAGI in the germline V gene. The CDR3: CASSERDTGELFF. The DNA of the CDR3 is TGTGCCAGCAGTGAGCGGGACACCGGGGAGCTGTTTTTT.

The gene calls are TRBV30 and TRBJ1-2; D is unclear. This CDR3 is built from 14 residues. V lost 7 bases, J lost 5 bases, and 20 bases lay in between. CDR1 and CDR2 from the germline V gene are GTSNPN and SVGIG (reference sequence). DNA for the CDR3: TGTGCCTCCATGGGCAGCCCCCCTCATTATGGCTACACCTTC. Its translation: CASMGSPPHYGYTF.

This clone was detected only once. For the CDR3, the DNA is TGTGCCAGCAGCCAACCTGGGACTAGCTGGTCGGATACGCAGTATTTT. Protein product: CASSQPGTSWSDTQYF. The chain has TRBV28 and TRBJ2-3; 9 bases map to TRBD2. The germline V gene encodes CDR1 MDHEN and CDR2 SYDVKM. Trimming cost V 6 bases and J 6 bases; bases outside gene matches: 13. The CDR3 has 16 amino acids.

CDR3 protein: CASSFNEASEAFF. CDR3 DNA: TGTGCCAGCAGCTTCAACGAGGCGTCAGAAGCTTTCTTT. The V call is TRBV7-3, the J call TRBJ1-1, with unresolved D. The CDR3 loop spans 13 amino acids. Germline assignment: CDR1 SGHTA and CDR2 FQGTGA. V was cut by 3 bases and J by 8 bases, with 13 bases left in between.

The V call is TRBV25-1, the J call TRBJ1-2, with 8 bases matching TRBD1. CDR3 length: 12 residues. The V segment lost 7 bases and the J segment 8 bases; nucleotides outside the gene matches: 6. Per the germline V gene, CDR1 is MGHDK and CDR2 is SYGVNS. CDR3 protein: CASTGTGHGYTF. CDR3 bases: TGTGCCAGCACCGGGACAGGTCACGGCTACACCTTC.

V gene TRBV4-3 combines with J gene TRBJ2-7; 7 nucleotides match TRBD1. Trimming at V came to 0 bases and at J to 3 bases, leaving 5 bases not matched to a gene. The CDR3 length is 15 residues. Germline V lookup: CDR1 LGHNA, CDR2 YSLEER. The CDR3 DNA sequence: TGCGCCAGCAGCCAAGAATACGGACAGGTCTACGAGCAGTACTTC. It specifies CASSQEYGQVYEQYF.

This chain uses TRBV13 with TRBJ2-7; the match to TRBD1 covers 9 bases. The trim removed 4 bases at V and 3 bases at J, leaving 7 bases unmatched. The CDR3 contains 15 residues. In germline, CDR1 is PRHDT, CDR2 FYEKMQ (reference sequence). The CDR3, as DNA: TGTGCCAGCAGCTCCTCCGGGACAGGGATCTACGAGCAGTACTTC. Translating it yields CASSSSGTGIYEQYF.

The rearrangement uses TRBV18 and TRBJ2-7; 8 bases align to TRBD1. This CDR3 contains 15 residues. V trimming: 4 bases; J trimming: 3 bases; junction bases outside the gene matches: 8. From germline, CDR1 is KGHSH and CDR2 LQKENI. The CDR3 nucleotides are TGTGCCAGCTCACTGACAGGGGCCAAAGACTACGAGCAGTACTTC. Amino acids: CASSLTGAKDYEQYF.

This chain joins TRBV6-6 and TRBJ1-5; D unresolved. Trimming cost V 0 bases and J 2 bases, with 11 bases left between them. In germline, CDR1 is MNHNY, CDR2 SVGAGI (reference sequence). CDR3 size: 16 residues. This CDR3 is CASSYSGGRGNQPQHF. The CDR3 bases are TGTGCCAGCAGTTACTCGGGCGGGAGGGGCAATCAGCCCCAGCATTTT.

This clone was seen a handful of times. CDR3 bases: TGTGCCAGCAGTTACTCGGTTGTAGCTAATTCACCCCTCCACTTT. Protein product: CASSYSVVANSPLHF. The chain employs TRBV6-5 and TRBJ1-6; D is undetermined. Trimming stripped 0 bases from V and 6 bases from J, with 9 bases between. The CDR3 loop spans 15 amino acids. Germline-derived CDR1 and CDR2 are MNHEY and SVGAGI.

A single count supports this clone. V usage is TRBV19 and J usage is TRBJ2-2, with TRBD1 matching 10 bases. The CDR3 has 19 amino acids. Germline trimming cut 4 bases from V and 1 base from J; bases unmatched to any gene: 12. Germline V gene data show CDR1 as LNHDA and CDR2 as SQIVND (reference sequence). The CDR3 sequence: CASSRRTPGQGKNTGELFF. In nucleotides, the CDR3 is TGTGCCAGTAGTAGAAGGACCCCGGGACAGGGGAAGAACACCGGGGAGCTGTTTTTT.

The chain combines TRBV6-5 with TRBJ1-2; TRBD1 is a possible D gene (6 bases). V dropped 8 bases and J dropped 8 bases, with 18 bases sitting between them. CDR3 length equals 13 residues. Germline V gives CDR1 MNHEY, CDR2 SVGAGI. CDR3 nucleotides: TGTGCCAGCTCCCAAGGGGGGGGGCGAGGCTACACCTTC. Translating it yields CASSQGGGRGYTF.

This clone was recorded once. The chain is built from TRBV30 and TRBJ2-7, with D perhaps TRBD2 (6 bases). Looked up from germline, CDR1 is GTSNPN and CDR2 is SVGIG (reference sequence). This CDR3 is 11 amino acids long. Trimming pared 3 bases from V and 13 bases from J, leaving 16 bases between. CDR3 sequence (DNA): TGTGCCTGGAGCCCCGGGGGACTTTCTTACTTC. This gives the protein CAWSPGGLSYF.

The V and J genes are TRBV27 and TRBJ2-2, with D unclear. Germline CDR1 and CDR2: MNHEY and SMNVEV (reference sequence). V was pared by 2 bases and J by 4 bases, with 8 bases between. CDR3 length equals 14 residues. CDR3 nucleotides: TGTGCCAGCAGTTTAACCCCGGGCACCGGGGAGCTGTTTTTT. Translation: CASSLTPGTGELFF.

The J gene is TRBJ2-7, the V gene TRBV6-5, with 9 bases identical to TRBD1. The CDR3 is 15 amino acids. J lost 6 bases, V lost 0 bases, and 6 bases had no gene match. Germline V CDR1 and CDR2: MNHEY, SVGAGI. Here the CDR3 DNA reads TGTGCCAGCAGTTACTCTACAGGGGGCTTGGTCGAGCAGTACTTC. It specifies CASSYSTGGLVEQYF.

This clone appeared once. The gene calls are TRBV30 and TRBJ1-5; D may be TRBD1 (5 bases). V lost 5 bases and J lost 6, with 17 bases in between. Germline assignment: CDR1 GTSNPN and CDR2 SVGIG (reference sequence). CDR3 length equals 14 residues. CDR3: CAWGRGSSGQPQHF. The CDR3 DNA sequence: TGTGCCTGGGGGAGGGGCAGTTCAGGTCAGCCCCAGCATTTT.

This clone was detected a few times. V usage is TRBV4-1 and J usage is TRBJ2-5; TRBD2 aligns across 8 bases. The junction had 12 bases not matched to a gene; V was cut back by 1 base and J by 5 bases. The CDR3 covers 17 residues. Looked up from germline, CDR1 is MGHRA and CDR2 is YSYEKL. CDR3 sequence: CASSQGYAGGGRETQYF. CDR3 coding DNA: TGCGCCAGCAGCCAAGGCTATGCGGGAGGAGGTCGGGAGACCCAGTACTTC.

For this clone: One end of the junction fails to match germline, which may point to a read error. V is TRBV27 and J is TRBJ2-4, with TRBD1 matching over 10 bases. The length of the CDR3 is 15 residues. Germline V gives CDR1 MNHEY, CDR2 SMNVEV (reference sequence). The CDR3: CASGGQGLAKNSQYF. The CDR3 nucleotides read TGTGCCAGCGGGGGACAGGGGCTAGCCAAAAACAGTCAGTACTTC.